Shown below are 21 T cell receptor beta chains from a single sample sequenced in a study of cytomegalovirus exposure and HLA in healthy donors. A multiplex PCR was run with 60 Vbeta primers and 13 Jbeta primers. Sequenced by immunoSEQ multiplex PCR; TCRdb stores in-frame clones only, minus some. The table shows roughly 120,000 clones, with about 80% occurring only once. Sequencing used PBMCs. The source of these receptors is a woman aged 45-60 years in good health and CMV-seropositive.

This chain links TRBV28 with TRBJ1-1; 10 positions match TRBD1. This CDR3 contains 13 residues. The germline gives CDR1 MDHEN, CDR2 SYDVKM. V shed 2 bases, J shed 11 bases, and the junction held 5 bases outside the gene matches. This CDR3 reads CASSLAGQGWAFF. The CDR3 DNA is TGTGCCAGCAGTTTAGCGGGACAGGGGTGGGCTTTCTTT.

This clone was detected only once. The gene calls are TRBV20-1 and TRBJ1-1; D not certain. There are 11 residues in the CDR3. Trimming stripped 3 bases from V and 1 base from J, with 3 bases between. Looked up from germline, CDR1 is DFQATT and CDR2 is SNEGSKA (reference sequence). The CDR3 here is CSARRNTEAFF. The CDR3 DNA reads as TGCAGTGCTAGGCGGAACACTGAAGCTTTCTTT.

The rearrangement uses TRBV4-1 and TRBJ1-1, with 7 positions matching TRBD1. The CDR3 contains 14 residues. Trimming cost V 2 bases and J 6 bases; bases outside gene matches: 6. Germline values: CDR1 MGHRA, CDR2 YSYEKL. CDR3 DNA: TGCGCCAGCAGCCAACGCACAGGGGAGGCTGAAGCTTTCTTT. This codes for CASSQRTGEAEAFF.

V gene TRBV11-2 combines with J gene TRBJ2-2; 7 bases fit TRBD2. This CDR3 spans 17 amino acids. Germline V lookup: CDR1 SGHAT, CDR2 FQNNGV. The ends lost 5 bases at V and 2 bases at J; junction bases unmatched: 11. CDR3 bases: TGTGCCAGCAGCGACGGACTAGTCAGTCCCAACACCGGGGAGCTGTTTTTT. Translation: CASSDGLVSPNTGELFF.

As DNA, the CDR3 is TGTGCCAGCAGCACGGCTAGCGGGGGCGGAGATACGCAGTATTTT. This sequence encodes CASSTASGGGDTQYF. The gene calls are TRBV5-4 and TRBJ2-3; TRBD2 matches 10 bases. V shed 4 bases, J shed 5 bases, and the junction held 7 bases outside the gene matches. The CDR3 covers 15 residues. Germline V gene sequence: CDR1 SGHNT, CDR2 YYREEE (reference sequence).

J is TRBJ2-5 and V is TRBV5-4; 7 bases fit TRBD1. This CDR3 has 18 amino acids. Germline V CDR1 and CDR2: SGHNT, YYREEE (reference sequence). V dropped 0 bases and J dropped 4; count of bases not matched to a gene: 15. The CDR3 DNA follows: TGTGCCAGCAGCTTGGCAAGGGGCGCAGGGGGTAGGCGAGAGACCCAGTACTTC. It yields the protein CASSLARGAGGRRETQYF.

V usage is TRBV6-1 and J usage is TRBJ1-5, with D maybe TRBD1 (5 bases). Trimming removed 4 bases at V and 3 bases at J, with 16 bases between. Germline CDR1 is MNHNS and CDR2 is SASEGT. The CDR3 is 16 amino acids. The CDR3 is CASSALAGYYNQPQHF. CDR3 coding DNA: TGTGCCAGCAGTGCCCTCGCAGGGTACTACAATCAGCCCCAGCATTTT.

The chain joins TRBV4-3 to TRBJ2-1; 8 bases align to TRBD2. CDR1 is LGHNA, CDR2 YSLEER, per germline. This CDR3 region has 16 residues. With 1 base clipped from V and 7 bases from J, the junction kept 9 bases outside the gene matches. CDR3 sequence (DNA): TGCGCCAGCAGCCAAGCCCTCAGCGGGGGAGAGAATGAGCAGTTCTTC. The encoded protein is CASSQALSGGENEQFF.

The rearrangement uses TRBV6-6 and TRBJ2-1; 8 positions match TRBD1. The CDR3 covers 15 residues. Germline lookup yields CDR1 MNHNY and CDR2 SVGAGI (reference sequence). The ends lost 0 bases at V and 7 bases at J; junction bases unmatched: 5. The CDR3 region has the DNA TGTGCCAGCAGTTACTCGACAGGGGATCGGAATGAGCAGTTCTTC. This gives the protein CASSYSTGDRNEQFF.

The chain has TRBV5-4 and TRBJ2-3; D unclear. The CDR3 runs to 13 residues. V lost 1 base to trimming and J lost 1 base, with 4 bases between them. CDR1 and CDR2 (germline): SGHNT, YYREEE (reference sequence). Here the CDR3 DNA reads TGTGCCAGCAGCTTGATAGGCACAGATACGCAGTATTTT. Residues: CASSLIGTDTQYF.

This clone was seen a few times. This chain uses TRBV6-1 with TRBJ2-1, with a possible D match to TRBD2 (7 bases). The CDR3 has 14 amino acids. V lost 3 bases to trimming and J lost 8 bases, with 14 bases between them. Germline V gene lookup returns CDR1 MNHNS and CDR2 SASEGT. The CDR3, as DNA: TGTGCCAGCAGTGAGGGGGGGCGGGGATATGAGCAGTTCTTC. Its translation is CASSEGGRGYEQFF.

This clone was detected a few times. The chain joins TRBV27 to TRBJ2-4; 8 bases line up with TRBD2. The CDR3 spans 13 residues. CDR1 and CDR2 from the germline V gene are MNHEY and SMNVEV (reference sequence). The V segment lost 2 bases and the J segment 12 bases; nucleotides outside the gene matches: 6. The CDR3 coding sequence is TGTGCCAGCAGTTTAACCAGCGGGAGAGGTCAGTACTTC. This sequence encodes CASSLTSGRGQYF.

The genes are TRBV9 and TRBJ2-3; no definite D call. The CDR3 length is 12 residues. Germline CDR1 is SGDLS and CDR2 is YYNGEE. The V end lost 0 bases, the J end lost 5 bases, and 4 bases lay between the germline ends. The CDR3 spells CASSVAGDTQYF. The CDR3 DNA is TGTGCCAGCAGCGTAGCGGGAGATACGCAGTATTTT. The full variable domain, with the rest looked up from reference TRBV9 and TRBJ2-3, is DSGVTQTPKHLITATGQRVTLRCSPRSGDLSVYWYQQSLDQGLQFLIQYYNGEERAKGNILERFSAQQFPDLHSELNLSSLELGDSALYFCASSVAGDTQYFGPGTRLTVL.

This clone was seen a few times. The DNA for the CDR3 is TGTGCCAGCAGTGAAGCGGGGAGCGTCGAGCAGTACTTC. Translated: CASSEAGSVEQYF. This chain joins TRBV2 and TRBJ2-7, with a weak D call TRBD2 (5 bases). The CDR3 extends over 13 amino acids. In germline, CDR1 is SNHLY, CDR2 FYNNEI. Trimming removed 0 bases at V and 6 bases at J, with 9 bases between.

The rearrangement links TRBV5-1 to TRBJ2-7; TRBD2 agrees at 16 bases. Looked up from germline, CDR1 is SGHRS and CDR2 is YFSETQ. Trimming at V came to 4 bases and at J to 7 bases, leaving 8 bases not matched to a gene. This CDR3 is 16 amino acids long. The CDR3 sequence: CASSLGLAGGPGEQYF. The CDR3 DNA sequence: TGCGCCAGCAGCCTGGGACTAGCGGGAGGGCCGGGGGAGCAGTACTTC.

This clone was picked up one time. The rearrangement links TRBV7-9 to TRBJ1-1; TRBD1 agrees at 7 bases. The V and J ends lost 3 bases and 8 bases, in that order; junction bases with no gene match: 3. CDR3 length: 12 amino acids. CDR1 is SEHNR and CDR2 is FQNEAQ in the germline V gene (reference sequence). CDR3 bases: TGTGCCAGCAGCTTGTCGGACAGGGAAGCTTTCTTT. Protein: CASSLSDREAFF.

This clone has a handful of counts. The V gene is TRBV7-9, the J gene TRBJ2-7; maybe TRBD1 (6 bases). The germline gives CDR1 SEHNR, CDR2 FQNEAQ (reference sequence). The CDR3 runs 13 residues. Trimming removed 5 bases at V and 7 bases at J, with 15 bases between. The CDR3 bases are TGTGCCAGCAGCCCTTATACAGGGTGGGAGCAGTACTTC. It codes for CASSPYTGWEQYF.

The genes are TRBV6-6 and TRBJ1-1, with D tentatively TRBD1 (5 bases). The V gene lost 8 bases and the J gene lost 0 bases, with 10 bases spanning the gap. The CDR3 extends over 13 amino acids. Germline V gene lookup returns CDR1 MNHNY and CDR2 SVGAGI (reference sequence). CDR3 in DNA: TGTGCCAGCGGGAACAGGATGAACACTGAAGCTTTCTTT. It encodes CASGNRMNTEAFF.

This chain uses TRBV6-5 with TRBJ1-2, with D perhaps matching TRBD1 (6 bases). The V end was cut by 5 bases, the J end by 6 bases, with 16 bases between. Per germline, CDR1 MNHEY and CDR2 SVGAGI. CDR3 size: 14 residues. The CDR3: CASSLLDRSHGYTF. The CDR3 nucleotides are TGTGCCAGCAGTCTCCTAGACAGGTCTCATGGCTACACCTTC.

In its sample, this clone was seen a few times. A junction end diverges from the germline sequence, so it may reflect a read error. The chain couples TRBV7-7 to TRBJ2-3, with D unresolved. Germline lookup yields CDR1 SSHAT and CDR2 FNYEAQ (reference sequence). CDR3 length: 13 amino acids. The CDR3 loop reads CASSRTSTDTQYF. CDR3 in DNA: TGTGCTAGCAGCCGCACTAGCACAGATACGCAGTATTTT.

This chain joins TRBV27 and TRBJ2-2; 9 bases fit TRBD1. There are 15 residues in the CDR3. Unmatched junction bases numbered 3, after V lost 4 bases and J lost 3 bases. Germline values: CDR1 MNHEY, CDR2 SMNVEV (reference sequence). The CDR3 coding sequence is TGTGCCAGCAGTTGGGGACAGGGATACACCGGGGAGCTGTTTTTT. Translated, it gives CASSWGQGYTGELFF.